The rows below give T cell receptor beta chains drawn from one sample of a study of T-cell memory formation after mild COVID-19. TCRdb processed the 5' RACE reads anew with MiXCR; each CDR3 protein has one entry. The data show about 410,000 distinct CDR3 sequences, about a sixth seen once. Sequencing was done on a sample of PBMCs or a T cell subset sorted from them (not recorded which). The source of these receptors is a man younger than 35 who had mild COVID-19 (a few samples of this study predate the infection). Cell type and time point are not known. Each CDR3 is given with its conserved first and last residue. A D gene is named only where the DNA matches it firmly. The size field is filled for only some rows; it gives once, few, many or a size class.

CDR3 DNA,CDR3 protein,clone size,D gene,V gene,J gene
TGTGCCAGCAGCAAGAAGACAGGGAACACTGAAGCTTTCTTT,CASSKKTGNTEAFF,many,.,TRBV21-1,TRBJ1-1
TGCAGCGTTGAAGATCGACCCAAGGAGGCAGATACGCAGTATTTT,CSVEDRPKEADTQYF,once,.,TRBV29-1,TRBJ2-3
TGTGCCAGCGGAGACACTTCTGGAAACACCATATATTTT,CASGDTSGNTIYF,few,.,TRBV7-9,TRBJ1-3
TGCGCCAGCAGCCAAGCCCCGACCGGATCGGGAGAGACCCAGTACTTC,CASSQAPTGSGETQYF,.,.,TRBV4-1,TRBJ2-5
TGCAGCGCCGGGGACGTCTACGAGCAGTACTTC,CSAGDVYEQYF,few,.,TRBV29-1,TRBJ2-7
TGTGCCAGCAGCTTTCTCCCCAAGGGCAACTACGAGCAGTACTTC,CASSFLPKGNYEQYF,few,.,TRBV7-6,TRBJ2-7
TGTGCCAGCAGTTTAGTAGGGGGGACATACGAGCAGTACTTC,CASSLVGGTYEQYF,many,.,TRBV12-3/TRBV12-4,TRBJ2-7
TGTGCCAGCAGATACAGGGATTACACCTTC,CASRYRDYTF,.,.,TRBV6-2/TRBV6-3,TRBJ1-2
TGTGCCAGCAGTCCGGACAGGGGGCGAAAACTGTTTTTT,CASSPDRGRKLFF,few,TRBD1,TRBV12-3/TRBV12-4,TRBJ1-4
TGTGCCAGCAGCCAAAGACTGGCCTACAATGAGCAGTTCTTC,CASSQRLAYNEQFF,few,.,TRBV3-1,TRBJ2-1
TGTGCCATCAACCGGGCCGGGGATACGCAGTATTTT,CAINRAGDTQYF,.,.,TRBV6-2/TRBV6-3,TRBJ2-3
TGCGCCAGCAGCCGCACACCGGGACAGGGAAGGGGCAATGAGCAGTTCTTC,CASSRTPGQGRGNEQFF,few,TRBD1,TRBV5-1,TRBJ2-1
TGTGCCAGCAGCAAGCTACAAGGGCCCTACGAGCAGTACTTC,CASSKLQGPYEQYF,.,.,TRBV5-5,TRBJ2-7
TGTGCCAGCAGCTTAGCTGCCGAGCAGTACTTC,CASSLAAEQYF,many,.,TRBV13,TRBJ2-7
TGTGCCAGCAGCGACGGAGGGGCTGGCAATCAGCCCCAGCATTTT,CASSDGGAGNQPQHF,many,.,TRBV28,TRBJ1-5
TGTGCCAGCAGTTTATGGGGGGGAGGGAACACTGAAGCTTTCTTT,CASSLWGGGNTEAFF,.,.,TRBV28,TRBJ1-1
TGTGCCAGCAGCCAAGAGAAAGCATCCGATACGCAGTATTTT,CASSQEKASDTQYF,few,.,TRBV4-2,TRBJ2-3
TGTGCCAGCAGCAAACCGGGACAATACACTGAAGCTTTCTTT,CASSKPGQYTEAFF,many,.,TRBV7-2,TRBJ1-1
TGTGCCAGCAGCTTGCAGGTGACTTCTCTCTATGGCTACACCTTC,CASSLQVTSLYGYTF,few,.,TRBV7-2,TRBJ1-2
TGTGCCAGCAGTCCCACAGGGCCCGGGGAGACCCAGTACTTC,CASSPTGPGETQYF,few,.,TRBV6-2/TRBV6-3,TRBJ2-5
TGTGCCAGTAACCGGGACTATTATCAAGAGACCCAGTACTTC,CASNRDYYQETQYF,few,TRBD2,TRBV2,TRBJ2-5
TGTGCCAGCAGCCGGAGGGATAACCAGCCCCAGCATTTT,CASSRRDNQPQHF,few,.,TRBV7-2,TRBJ1-5
TGTGCCAGCAGCCTGGGACCCTACTCAACCACCGGGGCTTTCTTT,CASSLGPYSTTGAFF,.,.,TRBV7-3,TRBJ1-1